This T cell receptor (beta chain) appears in the sequencing data of a study of blood T cell repertoires in COVID-19. Study overall: Sites across the United States, Italy and Spain contributed samples from acute and convalescent COVID-19. T cells, B-cell-depleted T cells, or PBMCs provided the cDNA or gDNA that served as material.

The authors' processing: Quantification of nucleated cells was approximated via reference gene primer amplification. Some clones are missing from TCRdb's copy, which holds only in-frame ones; the method was immunoSEQ multiplex PCR. V and J calls and clone size are those listed in that table; D and trimming were worked out from the DNA. The data hold under 150,000 clones, with roughly 80% observed a single time. V was pared by 7 bases and J by 1 base, with 3 bases of the junction left unmatched. Germline V gene lookup returns CDR1 MDHEN and CDR2 SYDVKM. The CDR3 spans 13 residues. The sequence was obtained from a woman over 75 in a cohort sampled during active or convalescent COVID-19. The chain joins TRBV28 to TRBJ1-1; 7 bases fit TRBD1. Sequencing input: peripheral blood. The CDR3 is CASTRQGNTEAFF. The CDR3 coding sequence is TGTGCCAGCACTCGACAGGGGAACACTGAAGCTTTCTTT.